This T cell receptor (beta chain) originates from a study of cytomegalovirus exposure and HLA in healthy donors. As concerns this clone: Its antigen is unidentified.

Use of 60 Vbeta and 13 Jbeta primers characterized the PCR. Sequenced by immunoSEQ multiplex PCR; TCRdb stores in-frame clones only, minus some. The repertoire table contains about 120,000 clones. Study outcomes and limitations: It was likely that a cluster of highly shared sequence variants was a sequencing artifact.

V was clipped by 4 bases and J by 0 bases, with 11 bases between them. Germline CDR1 SGDLS, CDR2 YYNGEE. This CDR3 contains 15 residues. This TCR came from a man in his late teens or twenties in good health and CMV-seronegative. This chain links TRBV9 with TRBJ1-3, with D possibly being TRBD1 (5 bases). Input material: PBMCs. The chain's CDR3 is CASSRQSLSGNTIYF. The CDR3 DNA sequence: TGTGCCAGCAGCCGACAGAGCCTCTCTGGAAACACCATATATTTT. The full variable domain, completed using reference TRBV9 and TRBJ1-3, is DSGVTQTPKHLITATGQRVTLRCSPRSGDLSVYWYQQSLDQGLQFLIQYYNGEERAKGNILERFSAQQFPDLHSELNLSSLELGDSALYFCASSRQSLSGNTIYFGEGSWLTVV.